What follows are 24 T cell receptor beta chains derived from one specimen sequenced in a study of vaccination and CD4 T cells after COVID-19. The antigens these receptors bind are not known. Treatment defined: roughly nine-day PBMC culture with coronavirus spike peptide pools or control peptides (ViraFEST assay). Sequencing of cultured CD4+ T cell DNA used the Oncomine TCR Beta short-read assay. One entry per CDR3 protein results from TCRdb running MiXCR on the PCR reads. The table has 10,000 to 13,000 distinct CDR3 sequences, 50% to 55% seen once. The specimen sequenced was CD4+ T cells from blood, cultured in vitro. Receptors were obtained from a human donor who had recovered from COVID-19.

The rearrangement uses TRBV28 and TRBJ2-1; TRBD2 agrees at 7 bases. This CDR3 comprises 11 residues. Germline trimming cut 6 bases from V and 8 bases from J; bases unmatched to any gene: 1. CDR1 MDHEN and CDR2 SYDVKM come from the germline V gene. CDR3 residues: CASRLADEQFF. CDR3 sequence (DNA): TGTGCCAGCAGGCTAGCGGATGAGCAGTTCTTC.

This chain uses TRBV12-3 or TRBV12-4 with TRBJ1-5; D is unclear. CDR3 size: 12 residues. V lost 3 bases and J lost 4, with 4 bases in between. The CDR3 loop is CASSFSNQPQHF. CDR3 nucleotide sequence: TGTGCCAGCAGTTTTTCAAATCAGCCCCAGCATTTT.

The chain links TRBV11-2 to TRBJ2-6; 9 bases fit TRBD1. The V and J ends lost 5 bases and 4 bases, in that order; junction bases with no gene match: 9. Germline values: CDR1 SGHAT, CDR2 FQNNGV. CDR3 size: 17 residues. CDR3 sequence reads: CASSPGTGRPGANVLTF. The CDR3 nucleotides read TGTGCCAGCAGCCCAGGGACAGGGAGACCCGGGGCCAACGTCCTGACTTTC. Full variable domain (outside the CDR3, taken from reference TRBV11-2 and TRBJ2-6): EAGVAQSPRYKIIEKRQSVAFWCNPISGHATLYWYQQILGQGPKLLIQFQNNGVVDDSQLPKDRFSAERLKGVDSTLKIQPAKLEDSAVYLCASSPGTGRPGANVLTFGAGSRLTVL.

This clonotype was observed a handful of times. J is TRBJ2-6 and V is TRBV7-8; D is unclear. Germline V lookup: CDR1 SGHVS, CDR2 FQNEAQ. With 3 bases removed from V and 2 bases from J, the gap between germline ends came to 5 bases. The CDR3 length is 14 residues. DNA of the CDR3: TGTGCCAGCAGCTTTAGGACTGGGGCCAACGTCCTGACTTTC. Translating gives CASSFRTGANVLTF.

V is TRBV6-1 and J is TRBJ2-7; the D gene is possibly TRBD2 (6 bases). Trimming pared 6 bases from V and 5 bases from J, leaving 23 bases between. The germline gives CDR1 MNHNS, CDR2 SASEGT. The CDR3 spans 16 residues. CDR3 sequence reads: CASRTRGLLVRDEQYF. The DNA of the CDR3 is TGTGCCAGCAGGACCCGGGGGTTGTTAGTAAGGGACGAGCAGTACTTC.

By share of the sample, this clonotype is medium-sized. V gene TRBV20-1 combines with J gene TRBJ2-7; the match to TRBD2 covers 12 bases. Trimming removed 5 bases from V and 6 bases from J; junction bases left unmatched: 5. Germline CDR1 is DFQATT and CDR2 is SNEGSKA (reference sequence). The CDR3 length is 13 residues. This CDR3 is CSADGLAGREQYF. DNA of the CDR3: TGCAGTGCTGATGGACTAGCGGGACGCGAGCAGTACTTC.

The gene calls are TRBV11-1 and TRBJ2-6; D assignment may be TRBD1 or TRBD2 (7 bases each). Germline V lookup: CDR1 SGHAT, CDR2 FQDESV (reference sequence). The V end lost 2 bases, the J end lost 1 base, and 15 bases lay between the germline ends. The CDR3 extends over 18 amino acids. The CDR3: CASSLRAGQLSGANVLTF. In nucleotides, the CDR3 is TGTGCCAGCAGCTTAAGAGCGGGACAGCTTTCTGGGGCCAACGTCCTGACTTTC.

This clonotype occurred a few times. The genes are TRBV7-6 and TRBJ2-7; 7 bases fit TRBD2. This CDR3 contains 16 residues. The V gene's germline CDR1 is SGHVS and CDR2 FNYEAQ. V was clipped by 5 bases and J by 4 bases; unmatched bases: 14. In DNA form, the CDR3 reads TGTGCCAGCAGCCGCAGGGCCGGCGGGAGTTCGTACGAGCAGTACTTC. Translating it yields CASSRRAGGSSYEQYF.

The rearrangement links TRBV7-2 to TRBJ2-3; 8 bases align to TRBD2. V was clipped by 5 bases and J by 8 bases; unmatched bases: 9. This CDR3 is 14 amino acids long. The germline V gene has CDR1 SGHTA and CDR2 FQGNSA. This CDR3 reads CASSPQRGWGTQYF. The CDR3 region has the DNA TGTGCCAGCAGCCCACAGCGGGGGTGGGGTACGCAGTATTTT.

This clonotype was detected only once. The chain recombines TRBV20-1 with TRBJ1-6, with D perhaps matching TRBD1 (5 bases). Trimming pared 7 bases from V and 7 bases from J, leaving 17 bases between. Germline V CDR1 and CDR2: DFQATT, SNEGSKA (reference sequence). The CDR3 sequence is 14 residues long. The CDR3 sequence: CSGEGDSTNSPLHF. The CDR3 DNA sequence: TGCAGTGGGGAAGGCGACAGTACCAATTCACCCCTCCACTTT.

This clonotype was counted only a few times. V and J are TRBV20-1 and TRBJ2-2; TRBD1 matches at 8 bases. Trimming removed 0 bases from V and 3 bases from J; junction bases left unmatched: 6. The V gene's germline CDR1 is DFQATT and CDR2 SNEGSKA (reference sequence). The CDR3 runs to 16 residues. The CDR3: CSARDDVRGHTGELFF. The CDR3 DNA follows: TGCAGTGCTAGAGATGACGTCAGGGGGCACACCGGGGAGCTGTTTTTT.

This clonotype occurred a few times. The chain's CDR3 is CASSWGAEEKLFF. The CDR3 DNA sequence: TGTGCCAGCAGTTGGGGCGCCGAAGAAAAACTGTTTTTT. The gene calls are TRBV6-5 and TRBJ1-4; a weak D match, TRBD1 (5 bases). Trimming took 4 bases from V and 8 from J, leaving 11 bases between them. Germline V gene lookup returns CDR1 MNHEY and CDR2 SVGAGI. There are 13 residues in the CDR3.

V is TRBV28 and J is TRBJ1-6, with D perhaps TRBD1 (5 bases). Trimming left V 3 bases short and J 6 bases short, with 12 bases between. Per germline, CDR1 MDHEN and CDR2 SYDVKM. The CDR3 totals 15 residues. The CDR3 sequence is CASSFGQPSNSPLHF. DNA for the CDR3: TGTGCCAGCAGTTTCGGACAACCGTCTAATTCACCCCTCCACTTT.

This chain joins TRBV19 and TRBJ2-3; D is ambiguous. Trimming removed 4 bases at V and 1 base at J, with 6 bases between. Looked up from germline, CDR1 is LNHDA and CDR2 is SQIVND (reference sequence). CDR3 length equals 13 residues. The CDR3 spells CASSTSGTDTQYF. In DNA, the CDR3 is TGTGCCAGTAGTACCAGCGGCACAGATACGCAGTATTTT.

This rearrangement joins TRBV20-1 to TRBJ1-1; a weak D match, TRBD1 (5 bases). Trimming took 5 bases from V and 8 from J, leaving 12 bases between them. Per germline, CDR1 DFQATT and CDR2 SNEGSKA (reference sequence). This CDR3 comprises 11 residues. CDR3 sequence (DNA): TGCAGTGCTCCGGGGTGGGGGGAAGCTTTCTTT. Residues: CSAPGWGEAFF.

This chain uses TRBV7-9 with TRBJ2-3, with a weak D call TRBD1 (6 bases). The V gene's germline CDR1 is SEHNR and CDR2 FQNEAQ (reference sequence). The V gene lost 1 base and the J gene lost 2 bases, with 13 bases spanning the gap. The CDR3 covers 16 residues. The CDR3 region is CASSLGTGSPTDTQYF. The CDR3 coding sequence is TGTGCCAGCAGCTTAGGTACAGGGAGCCCCACAGATACGCAGTATTTT.

The rearrangement links TRBV20-1 to TRBJ2-7, with D possibly matching TRBD2 (6 bases). The CDR3 extends over 15 amino acids. The V gene's germline CDR1 is DFQATT and CDR2 SNEGSKA (reference sequence). Trimming took off 5 bases at V and 3 bases at J, with 20 bases between the two ends. The CDR3 sequence is CSAGVLHGGFYEQYF. The CDR3 nucleotides are TGCAGTGCTGGGGTCCTCCACGGGGGATTCTACGAGCAGTACTTC.

The chain uses TRBV20-1 and TRBJ1-5; tentative D call: TRBD1 (5 bases). The germline V and J ends were trimmed by 5 bases and 11 bases, with 13 bases remaining between them. The CDR3 spans 11 residues. Germline-derived CDR1 and CDR2 are DFQATT and SNEGSKA (reference sequence). The CDR3 bases are TGCAGTGCTGGGGGTGGGGGGGCCCAGCATTTT. Translating gives CSAGGGGAQHF.

The chain employs TRBV19 and TRBJ2-3; D tentatively reads TRBD1 or TRBD2 (6 bases each). This CDR3 has 13 amino acids. CDR1 and CDR2 (germline): LNHDA, SQIVND (reference sequence). V was shortened by 4 bases and J by 9 bases, with 14 bases between the two germline ends. CDR3 bases: TGTGCCAGTAGTACCTCCCGGAGGGGGACGCAGTATTTT. This sequence encodes CASSTSRRGTQYF.

The CDR3: CSARIEGYEQYF. Written as DNA, the CDR3 is TGCAGTGCTAGAATAGAGGGGTACGAGCAGTACTTC. The chain uses TRBV20-1 and TRBJ2-7, with D perhaps being TRBD1 or TRBD2 (5 bases each). The germline CDR1 and CDR2 sequences are DFQATT and SNEGSKA (reference sequence). Trimming shortened V by 2 bases and J by 4 bases, and 9 bases separated the two germline ends. The CDR3 loop spans 12 amino acids.

This chain connects TRBV11-2 to TRBJ1-6, with D unclear. V was cut by 3 bases and J by 6 bases, with 12 bases left in between. Germline-derived CDR1 and CDR2 are SGHAT and FQNNGV. This CDR3 comprises 15 residues. CDR3 DNA: TGTGCCAGCAGCTTCCTCGGGCAGCTTAATTCACCCCTCCACTTT. Protein product: CASSFLGQLNSPLHF.

The chain combines TRBV6-5 with TRBJ2-1, with TRBD2 matching 7 bases. This CDR3 has 15 residues. Germline CDR1 and CDR2: MNHEY and SVGAGI. Trimming cost V 2 bases and J 5 bases; bases outside gene matches: 6. The CDR3 is CASSYGKRDDNEQFF. CDR3 DNA: TGTGCCAGCAGTTACGGCAAGCGGGACGACAATGAGCAGTTCTTC.

This clonotype came up a few times. The chain uses TRBV7-2 and TRBJ2-3; 7 nucleotides agree with TRBD1. The germline gives CDR1 SGHTA, CDR2 FQGNSA. J lost 2 bases, V lost 6 bases, and 5 bases had no gene match. The CDR3 runs 14 residues. This chain's CDR3 is CASRPDRITDTQYF. The CDR3 DNA is TGTGCCAGCAGGCCGGACAGGATCACAGATACGCAGTATTTT.

V is TRBV19 and J is TRBJ1-1, with a tentative D call TRBD1 (5 bases). The CDR3 is 17 amino acids. Germline CDR1 reads LNHDA; CDR2 reads SQIVND (reference sequence). With 3 bases removed from V and 3 bases from J, the gap between germline ends came to 20 bases. The chain's CDR3 is CASSMETGPRYHTEAFF. CDR3 nucleotide sequence: TGTGCCAGTAGTATGGAGACGGGACCTAGGTATCACACTGAAGCTTTCTTT.